The 20 T cell receptor beta chains below were found in one sample sequenced in a study of T cell responses to AZD1222 COVID-19 vaccine. Sequenced by immunoSEQ multiplex PCR; TCRdb stores in-frame clones only, minus some. This sample has some 120,000 clones, with 88% found just once. This specimen consisted of peripheral blood, obtained on day 0 of AZD1222 vaccination. These receptor sequences come from an adult in good health.

The CDR3 DNA reads TGTGCCAGCAGTCCCCCACCCGCCGTTGAGCATACGCAGTATTTT. Translating gives CASSPPPAVEHTQYF. The chain uses TRBV5-8 and TRBJ2-3; D uncertain. The CDR3 totals 15 residues. The germline CDR1 and CDR2 sequences are SGHTS and YDEGEE. V lost 5 bases, J lost 7 bases, and 20 bases lay in between.

The rearrangement joins TRBV7-9 to TRBJ2-5, with 12 positions matching TRBD2. Germline loops: CDR1 SEHNR, CDR2 FQNEAQ (reference sequence). The trim removed 5 bases at V and 4 bases at J, leaving 11 bases unmatched. The CDR3 extends over 17 amino acids. In nucleotides, the CDR3 is TGTGCCAGCAGCCCCAAACGGGCGGGACTAGCGGGAGAGACCCAGTACTTC. Residues: CASSPKRAGLAGETQYF.

V gene TRBV27 combines with J gene TRBJ1-1; 7 bases match TRBD1. This CDR3 has 15 residues. Germline values: CDR1 MNHEY, CDR2 SMNVEV (reference sequence). With V trimmed by 5 bases and J by 2 bases, 8 bases remained unmatched. DNA for the CDR3: TGTGCCAGCAGTCTCGGACAGGCGGCTAACACTGAAGCTTTCTTT. Translating gives CASSLGQAANTEAFF.

The chain uses TRBV14 and TRBJ2-5; 7 nucleotides align to TRBD2. V lost 1 base, J lost 4 bases, and 12 bases stayed unmatched. Germline V lookup: CDR1 SGHDN, CDR2 FVKESK. The CDR3 sequence is 17 residues long. CDR3 coding DNA: TGTGCCAGCAGCCAAGGACGGCGCGGGAGAGCGGTAGAGACCCAGTACTTC. Protein product: CASSQGRRGRAVETQYF.

This chain connects TRBV25-1 to TRBJ2-7, with D tentatively TRBD2 (5 bases). V lost 3 bases, J lost 5 bases, and 11 bases lay in between. This CDR3 region has 13 residues. CDR1 and CDR2 from the germline V gene are MGHDK and SYGVNS. CDR3 region: CASSERARDEQYF. DNA for the CDR3: TGTGCCAGCAGTGAGAGGGCCAGAGACGAGCAGTACTTC.

The chain combines TRBV4-1 with TRBJ2-1; TRBD2 matches at 9 bases. The germline CDR1 and CDR2 sequences are MGHRA and YSYEKL. J lost 4 bases, V lost 0 bases, and 13 bases had no gene match. There are 19 residues in the CDR3. This CDR3 reads CASSQERGGSGGGYNEQFF. In DNA, the CDR3 is TGCGCCAGCAGCCAAGAAAGGGGTGGTAGCGGGGGAGGTTACAATGAGCAGTTCTTC.

The chain uses TRBV10-3 and TRBJ2-7; 7 nucleotides line up with TRBD1. Germline V gives CDR1 ENHRY, CDR2 SYGVKD. The CDR3 is 13 amino acids. J lost 2 bases, V lost 10 bases, and 8 bases had no gene match. CDR3 region: CATTGLDPYEQYF. As DNA, the CDR3 is TGTGCCACGACAGGGCTCGACCCCTACGAGCAGTACTTC.

The chain carries TRBV28 and TRBJ1-2; TRBD1 might be the D (5 bases). This CDR3 spans 11 amino acids. V lost 7 bases and J lost 8, with 11 bases in between. Per germline, CDR1 MDHEN and CDR2 SYDVKM. The CDR3 sequence: CASTKGTGYTF. The CDR3 DNA follows: TGTGCCAGCACCAAGGGGACCGGCTACACCTTC.

The V gene is TRBV2, the J gene TRBJ2-5, with D possibly TRBD2 on 7 matching bases. This CDR3 comprises 19 residues. Trimming took 7 bases from V and 2 from J, leaving 29 bases between them. From germline, CDR1 is SNHLY and CDR2 FYNNEI. The CDR3 DNA sequence: TGTGCCAGCAAAACCCACCTGGGGGCCCGGGGGGCCAGACAAGAGACCCAGTACTTC. Translation gives CASKTHLGARGARQETQYF.

The chain carries TRBV5-4 and TRBJ2-2; tentatively, D is TRBD1 (6 bases). Germline CDR1 reads SGHNT; CDR2 reads YYREEE (reference sequence). V lost 4 bases to trimming and J lost 2 bases, with 15 bases between them. There are 16 residues in the CDR3. CDR3 residues: CASSPPKQGNTGELFF. DNA of the CDR3: TGTGCCAGCAGCCCGCCGAAACAGGGAAACACCGGGGAGCTGTTTTTT.

The chain uses TRBV7-9 and TRBJ1-5; a weak D match, TRBD1 (6 bases). The CDR3 is 15 amino acids. CDR1 SEHNR and CDR2 FQNEAQ come from the germline V gene (reference sequence). V was trimmed by 3 bases and J by 2 bases, leaving 11 bases between them. The CDR3 here is CASSFGQMGNQPQHF. As DNA, the CDR3 is TGTGCCAGCAGCTTCGGACAGATGGGCAATCAGCCCCAGCATTTT.

The chain links TRBV15 to TRBJ2-7, with 8 bases fitting TRBD1. Germline V CDR1 and CDR2: LNHNV, YYDKDF (reference sequence). The length of the CDR3 is 14 residues. The V and J ends lost 5 bases and 3 bases, in that order; junction bases with no gene match: 6. CDR3 in DNA: TGTGCCACCAGCGGGCCGGGACAGGTCTACGAGCAGTACTTC. Translating gives CATSGPGQVYEQYF.

CDR3 bases: TGTGCCAGCAGAACCCCCCGGGACAGGGGTGGAGACGAGCAGTACTTC. It translates to CASRTPRDRGGDEQYF. The V gene is TRBV6-6, the J gene TRBJ2-7, with 10 bases fitting TRBD1. Trimming took 6 bases from V and 5 from J; bases not matched to a gene: 13. Germline assignment: CDR1 MNHNY and CDR2 SVGAGI (reference sequence). This CDR3 spans 16 amino acids.

The chain carries TRBV3-1 (or the pseudogene TRBV3-2) and TRBJ1-6, with 8 bases that match TRBD1. The germline V gene has CDR1 LGHDT and CDR2 YNNKEL (reference sequence). Trimming at V came to 5 bases and at J to 7 bases, leaving 7 bases not matched to a gene. The CDR3 length is 15 residues. The CDR3 reads CASSSRQGNNSPLHF. The CDR3 DNA follows: TGTGCCAGCAGCTCGCGACAGGGGAACAATTCACCCCTCCACTTT.

The chain carries TRBV5-6 and TRBJ1-1; no clear D. The germline gives CDR1 SGHDT, CDR2 YYEEEE. The CDR3 runs to 12 residues. V was pared by 1 base and J by 9 bases, with 10 bases between. The CDR3 here is CASSLQTEKAFF. The CDR3 region has the DNA TGTGCCAGCAGCTTGCAGACGGAAAAAGCTTTCTTT.

The chain recombines TRBV28 with TRBJ2-7, with D possibly matching TRBD2 (5 bases). V shed 2 bases and J shed 4 bases, with 6 bases lying between them. The germline CDR1 and CDR2 sequences are MDHEN and SYDVKM. CDR3 length: 12 residues. CDR3 DNA sequence: TGTGCCAGCAGTTTAACGGGGTACGAGCAGTACTTC. Translated, it gives CASSLTGYEQYF. Full variable domain (missing parts from reference TRBV28 and TRBJ2-7): DVKVTQSSRYLVKRTGEKVFLECVQDMDHENMFWYRQDPGLGLRLIYFSYDVKMKEKGDIPEGYSVSREKKERFSLILESASTNQTSMYLCASSLTGYEQYFGPGTRLTVT.

CDR3 amino acids: CASSFSIAYEQYF. The CDR3 region has the DNA TGTGCCAGCAGTTTCAGTATTGCCTACGAGCAGTACTTC. V gene TRBV28 combines with J gene TRBJ2-7; the D is unclear. CDR1 MDHEN and CDR2 SYDVKM come from the germline V gene. The V end was cut by 3 bases, the J end by 2 bases, with 8 bases between. The CDR3 totals 13 residues.

Concerning this clone: Additional DNA sequences in this sample encode the identical CDR3. The V call is TRBV7-2, the J call TRBJ1-3, with D uncertain. This CDR3 spans 13 amino acids. V dropped 1 base and J dropped 1 base, with 2 bases sitting between them. Germline V gene sequence: CDR1 SGHTA, CDR2 FQGNSA. CDR3 in DNA: TGTGCCAGCAGCTTAGGTTCTGGAAACACCATATATTTT. This gives the protein CASSLGSGNTIYF.

The genes are TRBV3-1 (or the pseudogene TRBV3-2) and TRBJ1-2; possible D gene TRBD1, 5 bases. This CDR3 has 14 residues. From germline, CDR1 is LGHDT and CDR2 YNNKEL (reference sequence). Trimming stripped 1 base from V and 5 bases from J, with 11 bases between. This CDR3 reads CASSQAAGKYGYTF. The CDR3 DNA is TGTGCCAGCAGCCAAGCCGCAGGGAAGTATGGCTACACCTTC.

This rearrangement joins TRBV7-9 to TRBJ1-2, with 10 bases fitting TRBD1. After removal of 5 bases from V and 3 bases from J, the junction contained 6 bases not matched to a gene. The CDR3 totals 15 residues. The germline CDR1 and CDR2 sequences are SEHNR and FQNEAQ (reference sequence). The CDR3 region is CASSPRGQGDYGYTF. DNA of the CDR3: TGTGCCAGCAGCCCACGAGGACAGGGGGACTATGGCTACACCTTC.